What follows are 4 T cell receptor beta chains derived from one specimen sequenced in a study of CD8 T cells in Susac syndrome. With random hexamers, roughly 0.45 to 1 ug RNA was reverse transcribed. TCRdb redid the calling of the immunoSEQ multiplex PCR reads with MiXCR, one entry per CDR3 protein. The sample consists of approximately 120,000 distinct CDR3 sequences, approximately 95% of them appearing once. Specimen: CD8+ T cells from PBMCs. The receptor set was obtained from a human donor with multiple sclerosis.

The chain couples TRBV5-1 to TRBJ1-1; D possibly corresponds to TRBD1 (6 bases). V was pared by 4 bases and J by 1 base, with 17 bases between. Germline values: CDR1 SGHRS, CDR2 YFSETQ. CDR3 length: 16 amino acids. The chain's CDR3 is CASSGGGQRGNTEAFF. For the CDR3, the DNA is TGCGCCAGCAGCGGAGGAGGACAGAGGGGGAACACTGAAGCTTTCTTT.

J is TRBJ1-2 and V is TRBV5-1; TRBD1 might be the D (6 bases). Germline V gene sequence: CDR1 SGHRS, CDR2 YFSETQ. This CDR3 contains 12 residues. The V end lost 5 bases, the J end lost 4 bases, and 9 bases lay between the germline ends. The CDR3 loop is CASRPDSYGYTF. Here the CDR3 DNA reads TGCGCCAGCAGACCGGACAGCTATGGCTACACCTTC.

The chain is built from TRBV9 and TRBJ2-1; either TRBD1 or TRBD2 may supply D (5 bases each). Germline V lookup: CDR1 SGDLS, CDR2 YYNGEE. V was trimmed by 0 bases and J by 2 bases, leaving 9 bases between them. This CDR3 is 15 amino acids long. The CDR3 loop is CASSVGGDAYNEQFF. The CDR3 DNA reads TGTGCCAGCAGCGTAGGTGGGGACGCCTACAATGAGCAGTTCTTC.

The gene calls are TRBV28 and TRBJ2-2; D may be TRBD1 (7 bases). V dropped 1 base and J dropped 5 bases, with 23 bases sitting between them. The CDR3 is 19 residues long. CDR1 and CDR2 (germline): MDHEN, SYDVKM. The CDR3 is CASSLSSRQGGRLTGELFF. The DNA for the CDR3 is TGTGCCAGCAGTTTATCTAGCCGACAGGGAGGTAGACTGACCGGGGAGCTGTTTTTT.